This TCR beta chain was sequenced for a study of OX40 agonist ivuxolimab in advanced cancers. At the level of the study: Among those enrolled, mean age was roughly 62 years (range about 23 to 79) and over 70% were male. Patients with prior anti-PD-1, anti-PD-L1 or anti-CTLA-4 therapy were eligible; 40% had some. Partial responses, seen in three patients, involved one hepatocellular carcinoma and two cutaneous melanomas.

Data came from immunoSEQ multiplex PCR; TCRdb stores just in-frame clones and leaves some out. The data contain approximately 50,000 clones, 80% to 90% of them singletons. Study observations and caveats: Low normalized T-cell clonal expansion was also seen in some nonresponders.

Trimming removed 5 bases at V and 8 bases at J, with 15 bases between. This CDR3 has 13 amino acids. From germline, CDR1 is LGHNA and CDR2 YSLEER. With respect to this clone: Its target is unknown.

The chain couples TRBV4-3 to TRBJ1-2; perhaps TRBD1 as D (6 bases). The sequencing used CD4+ or CD8+ T cells sorted from blood, collected in a trial of the OX40 agonist ivuxolimab. This TCR came from an adult with an advanced solid tumor such as melanoma, head and neck, liver or kidney cancer. CDR3 in amino acids: CASSLQGEEGYTF. Here the CDR3 DNA reads TGCGCCAGCAGCTTACAGGGTGAGGAGGGCTACACCTTC.